One sample yielded the 10 T cell receptor beta chains listed below, sequenced in a study of identifying expanded T cells in peripheral blood. Some clones are missing from TCRdb's copy, which holds only in-frame ones; the method was immunoSEQ multiplex PCR. This table has tens of thousands of clones, about 83% appearing once. The sample comprised blood. These receptors were taken from a person aged 18 to 70 in good health.

This clone came up once. The chain has TRBV19 and TRBJ2-5; D possibly corresponds to TRBD2 (5 bases). V was cut by 3 bases and J by 0 bases, with 20 bases left in between. CDR1 and CDR2 (germline): LNHDA, SQIVND (reference sequence). The CDR3 is 18 amino acids. The CDR3 region has the DNA TGTGCCAGTAGTATTCCCCCCAAGCGGCGTGGGGACCAAGAGACCCAGTACTTC. Its protein product is CASSIPPKRRGDQETQYF.

The gene calls are TRBV2 and TRBJ2-7; 10 bases map to TRBD1. This CDR3 is built from 14 residues. Germline loops: CDR1 SNHLY, CDR2 FYNNEI. Losses at the gene ends were 6 bases for V and 2 bases for J; bases not matched to a gene: 4. CDR3 bases: TGTGCCAGCAGACTTGGACAGGGGGCCTACGAGCAGTACTTC. Encoded protein: CASRLGQGAYEQYF. Supplemented by reference TRBV2 and TRBJ2-7, the full variable domain reads EPEVTQTPSHQVTQMGQEVILRCVPISNHLYFYWYRQILGQKVEFLVSFYNNEISEKSEIFDDQFSVERPDGSNFTLKIRSTKLEDSAMYFCASRLGQGAYEQYFGPGTRLTVT.

V usage is TRBV27 and J usage is TRBJ2-3; a possible D gene is TRBD1 (6 bases). The length of the CDR3 is 15 residues. V was cut by 4 bases and J by 3 bases, with 14 bases left in between. Germline CDR1 is MNHEY and CDR2 is SMNVEV (reference sequence). The CDR3 nucleotides are TGTGCCAGCAGTTCCGTCAGGGGTTTAACAGATACGCAGTATTTT. It encodes CASSSVRGLTDTQYF.

The chain joins TRBV11-2 to TRBJ2-1; TRBD2 matches 7 bases. The CDR3 spans 16 residues. Germline CDR1 SGHAT, CDR2 FQNNGV. With V trimmed by 4 bases and J by 9 bases, 15 bases remained unmatched. CDR3 in amino acids: CASSSVGLAAFLEQFF. CDR3 sequence (DNA): TGTGCCAGCAGCTCGGTTGGGCTAGCGGCCTTTCTTGAGCAGTTCTTC. Drawing the rest from reference TRBV11-2 and TRBJ2-1, the complete variable domain is EAGVAQSPRYKIIEKRQSVAFWCNPISGHATLYWYQQILGQGPKLLIQFQNNGVVDDSQLPKDRFSAERLKGVDSTLKIQPAKLEDSAVYLCASSSVGLAAFLEQFFGPGTRLTVL.

This sequence joins TRBV4-2 and TRBJ2-3, with D possibly being TRBD2 (5 bases). The germline CDR1 and CDR2 sequences are LGHNA and YNFKEQ. Deletions cut 0 bases from V and 3 bases from J, with 13 bases between. The CDR3 length is 16 residues. The CDR3 nucleotides are TGTGCCAGCAGCCAAGATATGAGGGCAGTGACAGATACGCAGTATTTT. Encoded protein: CASSQDMRAVTDTQYF.

The chain has TRBV28 and TRBJ2-2; 7 positions match TRBD1. Per the germline V gene, CDR1 is MDHEN and CDR2 is SYDVKM. CDR3 length: 16 amino acids. Trimming cost V 6 bases and J 3 bases; bases outside gene matches: 10. The CDR3 DNA is TGTGCCAGCAGAACAAGGGGGCGCAAAGACACCGGGGAGCTGTTTTTT. As protein: CASRTRGRKDTGELFF.

The rearrangement joins TRBV15 to TRBJ1-1, with D tentatively TRBD1 (5 bases). The germline V and J ends were trimmed by 5 bases and 4 bases, with 20 bases remaining between them. The CDR3 is made up of 16 amino acids. Germline CDR1 is LNHNV and CDR2 is YYDKDF (reference sequence). The CDR3, as DNA: TGTGCCACCAGCCCTAATCCTCAGGGCGGGGGCACTGAAGCTTTCTTT. Amino acid sequence: CATSPNPQGGGTEAFF.

The chain carries TRBV5-4 and TRBJ2-5, with 8 bases lining up with TRBD1. J was trimmed by 4 bases and V by 4 bases; bases with no gene match: 3. The CDR3 is 13 amino acids. Germline-derived CDR1 and CDR2 are SGHNT and YYREEE (reference sequence). CDR3 bases: TGTGCCAGCAGCCAGACAGGGGTAGAGACCCAGTACTTC. Amino acids: CASSQTGVETQYF.

This clone came up once. The CDR3 DNA sequence: TGTGCCAGCAGCGTAGGTCCGGCAGATACGCAGTATTTT. Protein sequence: CASSVGPADTQYF. The rearrangement links TRBV9 to TRBJ2-3; no clear D gene. The CDR3 is 13 amino acids. Trimming took 0 bases from V and 4 from J, leaving 6 bases between them. CDR1 is SGDLS, CDR2 YYNGEE, per germline.

Notes on this clone: This CDR3 is also generated by other DNA sequences in the sample. The chain carries TRBV11-2 and TRBJ2-7; D not certain. The V gene lost 1 base and the J gene lost 3 bases, with 7 bases spanning the gap. CDR1 is SGHAT, CDR2 FQNNGV, per germline. The CDR3 is 13 residues long. In nucleotides, the CDR3 is TGTGCCAGCAGCTTAGGGCCGCTCTACGAGCAGTACTTC. It yields the protein CASSLGPLYEQYF.